The next 6 T cell receptor beta chains were all read from a single sample in a study of T-cell memory formation after mild COVID-19. MiXCR, run by TCRdb on the 5' RACE reads, gives a single entry per CDR3 protein. The top ten clones hold about 8.2% of a sample with hundreds of thousands of distinct CDR3 sequences, roughly 21% of them seen once. Sequenced input: PBMCs or a T cell subset sorted from them (not recorded which). Receptors were obtained from an adult woman who had mild COVID-19 (a few samples of this study predate the infection). Cell type and time point are not known.

This clonotype was seen once. The genes are TRBV5-4 and TRBJ1-6; TRBD1 aligns across 7 bases. Germline trimming cut 2 bases from V and 10 bases from J; bases unmatched to any gene: 9. Germline CDR1 is SGHNT and CDR2 is YYREEE (reference sequence). The CDR3 spans 15 residues. CDR3 sequence: CASSFKGALGSPLHF. In DNA form, the CDR3 reads TGTGCCAGCAGCTTTAAGGGGGCGTTAGGATCACCCCTCCACTTT.

V usage is TRBV7-9 and J usage is TRBJ2-7; 8 positions match TRBD1. Trimming removed 5 bases from V and 3 bases from J; junction bases left unmatched: 6. The CDR3 has 14 amino acids. Per germline, CDR1 SEHNR and CDR2 FQNEAQ (reference sequence). The CDR3 loop is CASSTRDRLYEQYF. CDR3 DNA: TGTGCCAGCAGCACCCGGGACAGGCTCTACGAGCAGTACTTC.

The chain has TRBV12-3 or TRBV12-4 and TRBJ2-3, with a tentative D call TRBD2 (6 bases). The CDR3 is 12 residues long. Trimming took 6 bases from V and 4 from J, leaving 8 bases between them. CDR3: CASRGGPDTQYF. The CDR3 DNA sequence: TGTGCCAGCAGGGGAGGCCCAGATACGCAGTATTTT.

This clonotype showed up just a few times. The chain has TRBV20-1 and TRBJ2-3; D call uncertain. This CDR3 spans 13 amino acids. Germline-derived CDR1 and CDR2 are DFQATT and SNEGSKA (reference sequence). With 0 bases removed from V and 6 bases from J, the gap between germline ends came to 10 bases. The CDR3 DNA reads TGCAGTGCTAGAGAGGGAAGCGAGGATACGCAGTATTTT. Its translation is CSAREGSEDTQYF.

The chain recombines TRBV7-2 with TRBJ1-1, with 7 bases fitting TRBD1. Trimming cost V 6 bases and J 5 bases; bases outside gene matches: 12. In germline, CDR1 is SGHTA, CDR2 FQGNSA. The CDR3 sequence is 15 residues long. Written as DNA, the CDR3 is TGTGCCAGCAGGCTAGTTCAGGGGGGTGGTACTGAAGCTTTCTTT. It specifies CASRLVQGGGTEAFF.

The rearrangement links TRBV29-1 to TRBJ2-3; the match to TRBD1 covers 9 bases. Germline V gene sequence: CDR1 SQVTM, CDR2 ANQGSEA. CDR3 length: 14 amino acids. V shed 6 bases, J shed 7 bases, and the junction held 11 bases outside the gene matches. CDR3 nucleotides: TGCAGCGTCAAACAGGGGGCCGATCGACATACGCAGTATTTT. Its translation is CSVKQGADRHTQYF.